Following are 17 T cell receptor beta chains from one sample sequenced in a study of response to subunit inactivated influenza vaccine. TCRdb passed the RT-PCR reads through MiXCR, listing each CDR3 protein once. This sample has about 190,000 distinct CDR3 sequences, with over 13% found just once. Sequencing was performed on CD8+ T cells sorted from PBMCs, taken more than 4 days after vaccination. The receptors originated from a man in his forties or fifties who received an inactivated influenza vaccine.

This clonotype was recorded a few times. The chain employs TRBV6-1 and TRBJ2-7, with D uncertain. V was clipped by 6 bases and J by 4 bases, with 19 bases between them. The CDR3 is 15 amino acids. From germline, CDR1 is MNHNS and CDR2 SASEGT. The CDR3 coding sequence is TGTGCCAGCAGCCCGTCCTCGACGGGTGGGTACGAGCAGTACTTC. This gives the protein CASSPSSTGGYEQYF.

The table lists this clonotype with a few counts. This chain joins TRBV12-3 or TRBV12-4 and TRBJ2-7; D perhaps matches TRBD2 (6 bases). This CDR3 contains 12 residues. Trimming cost V 5 bases and J 5 bases, with 10 bases left between them. The CDR3 region is CASSPTGDEQYF. CDR3 nucleotide sequence: TGTGCCAGCAGTCCCACGGGGGACGAGCAGTACTTC.

This clonotype was detected many times. The chain has TRBV7-8 and TRBJ2-1; D is unresolved. The CDR3 runs to 11 residues. Per germline, CDR1 SGHVS and CDR2 FQNEAQ. The V and J ends lost 3 bases and 7 bases respectively, with 4 bases between them. The CDR3 sequence is CASSLDNEQFF. The CDR3 DNA follows: TGTGCCAGCAGCTTGGATAATGAGCAGTTCTTC.

The chain recombines TRBV4-2 with TRBJ2-7; the D call may be TRBD1 or TRBD2 (7 bases each). The CDR3 has 16 amino acids. V shed 3 bases and J shed 2 bases, with 17 bases lying between them. Germline V gives CDR1 LGHNA, CDR2 YNFKEQ. DNA for the CDR3: TGTGCCAGCAGCCACGAGGGGGCGGGGGAAGCCTACGAGCAGTACTTC. It specifies CASSHEGAGEAYEQYF.

This clonotype was seen repeatedly, ten times or more. The chain recombines TRBV7-3 with TRBJ2-3; D call uncertain. The CDR3 is 13 residues long. The V end lost 5 bases, the J end lost 5 bases, and 11 bases lay between the germline ends. CDR1 is SGHTA and CDR2 is FQGTGA in the germline V gene. CDR3 sequence: CASSPRKLDTQYF. The CDR3, as DNA: TGTGCCAGCAGCCCCCGGAAGTTAGATACGCAGTATTTT.

V is TRBV9 and J is TRBJ2-1; D is unclear. The germline V gene encodes CDR1 SGDLS and CDR2 YYNGEE. There are 13 residues in the CDR3. Trimming left V 2 bases short and J 3 bases short, with 6 bases between. CDR3 coding DNA: TGTGCCAGCAGCGTGTCTGGCTACAATGAGCAGTTCTTC. It translates to CASSVSGYNEQFF.

The rearrangement links TRBV6-1 to TRBJ1-5; D gene uncertain. The CDR3 is 15 amino acids. Looked up from germline, CDR1 is MNHNS and CDR2 is SASEGT. The V gene lost 6 bases and the J gene lost 3 bases, with 15 bases spanning the gap. The CDR3 here is CASSGLVGYNQPQHF. CDR3 sequence (DNA): TGTGCCAGCAGCGGGCTTGTGGGTTACAATCAGCCCCAGCATTTT.

In this sample, this clonotype turned up many times. The chain has TRBV6-2 or TRBV6-3 and TRBJ2-7, with 8 bases aligning to TRBD2. The CDR3 totals 15 residues. Germline V gives CDR1 MNHEY, CDR2 SVGEGT. V trimming: 1 base; J trimming: 7 bases; junction bases outside the gene matches: 9. CDR3 loop: CASSYWFSGNSEQYF. The CDR3 DNA follows: TGTGCCAGCAGTTACTGGTTTAGCGGGAACTCTGAGCAGTACTTC.

This clonotype was observed a handful of times. The chain joins TRBV11-1 to TRBJ2-4; tentatively, D is TRBD2 (5 bases). The CDR3 is 15 residues long. CDR1 is SGHAT, CDR2 FQDESV, per germline (reference sequence). V gave up 6 bases and J gave up 0 bases, with 12 bases separating them. CDR3 sequence (DNA): TGTGCCAGCAGTTCCGGACTGGAAGCCAAAAACATTCAGTACTTC. This codes for CASSSGLEAKNIQYF. Full variable domain (missing parts from reference TRBV11-1 and TRBJ2-4): EAEVAQSPRYKITEKSQAVAFWCDPISGHATLYWYRQILGQGPELLVQFQDESVVDDSQLPKDRFSAERLKGVDSTLKIQPAELGDSAMYLCASSSGLEAKNIQYFGAGTRLSVL.

This clonotype turned up a few times. The chain uses TRBV6-1 and TRBJ2-1; 12 bases line up with TRBD1. The CDR3 covers 16 residues. The ends lost 9 bases at V and 9 bases at J; junction bases unmatched: 15. Germline V gene lookup returns CDR1 MNHNS and CDR2 SASEGT. In nucleotides, the CDR3 is TGTGCCAGTACCGACCTTCCGGGACAGGGGGCGGTTGAGCAGTTCTTC. Translated, it gives CASTDLPGQGAVEQFF.

This chain joins TRBV7-2 and TRBJ1-4; unclear D gene. V gave up 1 base and J gave up 3 bases, with 6 bases separating them. This CDR3 comprises 14 residues. The V gene's germline CDR1 is SGHTA and CDR2 FQGNSA. CDR3 amino acids: CASSLELANEKLFF. The CDR3 nucleotides read TGTGCCAGCAGCTTAGAGTTGGCTAATGAAAAACTGTTTTTT.

This clonotype has ten or more counts. This chain uses TRBV15 with TRBJ1-4; 9 bases fit TRBD1. The trim removed 5 bases at V and 3 bases at J, leaving 10 bases unmatched. Germline CDR1 is LNHNV and CDR2 is YYDKDF (reference sequence). The CDR3 has 17 amino acids. The CDR3 loop reads CATSRDRVLSANEKLFF. The CDR3 nucleotides are TGTGCCACCAGCCGGGACAGGGTTTTGTCGGCTAATGAAAAACTGTTTTTT.

At least ten counts were recorded for this clonotype. The chain carries TRBV21-1 and TRBJ2-2; the tabulated D call, TRBD2, remains unverified against the DNA. TRBV21-1 is assigned pseudogene status. This CDR3 spans 20 amino acids. The CDR3 sequence: CASSRNHRGSGSIKAGELFF. In DNA, the CDR3 is TGTGCCAGCAGCAGAAACCACCGTGGTAGCGGGAGTATAAAGGCCGGGGAGCTGTTTTTT.

The chain combines TRBV3-1 with TRBJ2-7, with D perhaps given as TRBD1 or TRBD2 (6 bases each). The V end was cut by 6 bases, the J end by 6 bases, with 18 bases between. The V gene's germline CDR1 is LGHDT and CDR2 YNNKEL (reference sequence). This CDR3 comprises 14 residues. The CDR3 sequence: CASSSTGAAGEQYF. The CDR3, as DNA: TGTGCCAGCAGTAGTACGGGGGCTGCGGGCGAGCAGTACTTC.

This chain links TRBV13 with TRBJ1-3, with D hard to call. The germline CDR1 and CDR2 sequences are PRHDT and FYEKMQ (reference sequence). V was clipped by 0 bases and J by 0 bases, with 3 bases between them. This CDR3 spans 14 amino acids. In nucleotides, the CDR3 is TGTGCCAGCAGCTTAGGGACCTCTGGAAACACCATATATTTT. Protein product: CASSLGTSGNTIYF.

Ten or more counts support this clonotype. The chain employs TRBV5-4 and TRBJ2-7; 9 nucleotides match TRBD1. Looked up from germline, CDR1 is SGHNT and CDR2 is YYREEE (reference sequence). Trimming at V came to 4 bases and at J to 3 bases, leaving 5 bases not matched to a gene. CDR3 length: 14 amino acids. CDR3 in DNA: TGTGCCAGCAGCCCCGGGACAGGGAACTACGAGCAGTACTTC. The encoded protein is CASSPGTGNYEQYF. Full variable domain (outside the CDR3, taken from reference TRBV5-4 and TRBJ2-7): ETGVTQSPTHLIKTRGQQVTLRCSSQSGHNTVSWYQQALGQGPQFIFQYYREEENGRGNFPPRFSGLQFPNYSSELNVNALELDDSALYLCASSPGTGNYEQYFGPGTRLTVT.

This clonotype was counted a few times. V gene TRBV7-9 combines with J gene TRBJ2-1; no clear D. V dropped 5 bases and J dropped 13 bases, with 12 bases sitting between them. The CDR3 runs 11 residues. Germline values: CDR1 SEHNR, CDR2 FQNEAQ (reference sequence). The CDR3 loop is CASSLTLIQFF. The CDR3 nucleotides read TGTGCCAGCAGCCTAACACTCATCCAGTTCTTC.